The clone carrying this T cell receptor (beta chain) has at least ten counts. Its antigen remains unidentified. Arm-PCR of CDR3 regions with iRepertoire HTBI primers generated TCR beta libraries. TCRdb reanalysed the multiplex PCR reads using MiXCR and keeps one entry per CDR3 protein. This table has about 440,000 distinct CDR3 sequences, about 15% appearing once. These data belong to a study of regulatory T cells in long-lasting Graves disease. Findings and caveats of the study: The work looked only at peripheral blood and did not look at thyroid tissue. Lower TCR diversity was seen in persistent Graves' patients than in newly diagnosed ones.

V gave up 4 bases and J gave up 2 bases; unmatched junction bases: 3. Germline CDR1 and CDR2: LGHDT and YNNKEL (reference sequence). This CDR3 comprises 14 residues. Time point given: newly diagnosed GD, antithyroid drugs for less than 3 months. After RNA was extracted from PBMCs, the TCR library was made from it. The sample was also reused in another study, on T cells in Graves' hyperthyroidism and ophthalmopathy. In that study: Patients with uncontrolled infections, other autoimmune diseases, pregnancy or lactation were excluded. During a first-round RT-PCR of the TCR CDR3, the HTBI primer set was used.

The rearrangement uses TRBV3-1 and TRBJ2-7; 9 bases are a match to TRBD2. The specimen comprised peripheral blood mononuclear cells (PBMCs), sampled at new diagnosis, from a patient treated with antithyroid drugs. The TCR was taken from a woman in her twenties or thirties with Graves disease. CDR3 sequence (DNA): TGTGCCAGCAGCCCATCTAGCGGGACCTACGAGCAGTACTTC. Translation: CASSPSSGTYEQYF.